The 25 T cell receptor beta chains below all came from one sample that was sequenced in a study of OX40 agonist ivuxolimab in advanced cancers. The table came from immunoSEQ multiplex PCR; TCRdb's copy has only in-frame clones and leaves some out. Found here are roughly 74,000 clones, about nine tenths of them singletons; the top ten hold 6.5% to 9.5%. The material was CD4+ or CD8+ T cells sorted from blood, obtained in a trial of the OX40 agonist ivuxolimab. Receptor source: an adult with an advanced solid tumor such as melanoma, head and neck, liver or kidney cancer.

This chain joins TRBV29-1 and TRBJ2-3, with D possibly being TRBD1 or TRBD2 (6 bases each). The germline V gene encodes CDR1 SQVTM and CDR2 ANQGSEA. The CDR3 loop spans 15 amino acids. Trimming took 1 base from V and 2 from J, leaving 13 bases between them. CDR3 sequence reads: CSVEGGAGPTDTQYF. In DNA, the CDR3 is TGCAGCGTTGAAGGGGGGGCGGGTCCCACAGATACGCAGTATTTT.

The rearrangement links TRBV7-9 to TRBJ2-5; 7 bases are shared with TRBD2. CDR3 size: 14 residues. Germline CDR1 and CDR2: SEHNR and FQNEAQ (reference sequence). J lost 9 bases, V lost 7 bases, and 14 bases had no gene match. The CDR3 DNA is TGTGCCAGCACCGCGCGGGGGATCCAAGGGGCCCAGTACTTC. Residues: CASTARGIQGAQYF.

As for this clone: Other DNA sequences of this sample code for an identical CDR3. The gene calls are TRBV9 and TRBJ2-2; D gene ambiguous. V was shortened by 4 bases and J by 0 bases, with 1 base between the two germline ends. Germline CDR1 reads SGDLS; CDR2 reads YYNGEE. The CDR3 consists of 12 residues. The DNA for the CDR3 is TGTGCCAGCAGCCCGAACACCGGGGAGCTGTTTTTT. Protein sequence: CASSPNTGELFF.

This chain uses TRBV9 with TRBJ2-7; 7 nucleotides agree with TRBD2. The CDR3 runs 15 residues. CDR1 is SGDLS and CDR2 is YYNGEE in the germline V gene. After removal of 4 bases from V and 0 bases from J, the junction contained 7 bases not matched to a gene. CDR3 nucleotide sequence: TGTGCCAGCAGCCAAGGGACTACCCTCTCCTACGAGCAGTACTTC. Its protein is CASSQGTTLSYEQYF.

The chain uses TRBV2 and TRBJ1-2; maybe TRBD1 (5 bases). V lost 3 bases to trimming and J lost 0 bases, with 11 bases between them. Germline CDR1 reads SNHLY; CDR2 reads FYNNEI. This CDR3 is 15 amino acids long. This chain's CDR3 is CASSDIGGANYGYTF. The CDR3, as DNA: TGTGCCAGCAGTGATATCGGGGGAGCTAACTATGGCTACACCTTC.

This sequence joins TRBV2 and TRBJ2-5, with a weak D call TRBD1 (6 bases). Near its end, the DNA agrees better with TRBJ2-7, so the J call may be wrong. Germline V gene lookup returns CDR1 SNHLY and CDR2 FYNNEI. This CDR3 comprises 16 residues. CDR3 loop: CASSELVGQTYYEQYF. CDR3 DNA: TGTGCCAGCAGTGAATTGGTTGGACAGACATATTACGAGCAGTACTTC.

The J gene is TRBJ1-1, the V gene TRBV6-5; D is perhaps TRBD1 (5 bases). CDR3 length: 13 amino acids. The germline V and J ends were trimmed by 7 bases and 7 bases, with 16 bases remaining between them. Germline CDR1 MNHEY, CDR2 SVGAGI. The DNA for the CDR3 is TGTGCCAGCAAAACCCACGGGGCCCTTGAAGCTTTCTTT. It codes for CASKTHGALEAFF.

The CDR3, as DNA: TGCGCCAGCAGTCAATCGATTCAACAGGGGCCAAACACAGATACGCAGTATTTT. Protein sequence: CASSQSIQQGPNTDTQYF. The chain recombines TRBV23-1 with TRBJ2-3, with 7 bases identical to TRBD1. TRBV23-1 is sorted into the ORF group, with uncertain function. V shed 0 bases and J 2 bases; nucleotides not matched to a gene: 11. The CDR3 extends over 18 amino acids.

This clone was counted a few times. J is TRBJ1-2 and V is TRBV5-8, with unresolved D. Looked up from germline, CDR1 is SGHTS and CDR2 is YDEGEE. The germline V and J ends were trimmed by 6 bases and 3 bases, with 15 bases remaining between them. This CDR3 has 14 residues. In DNA form, the CDR3 reads TGTGCCAGCACCCTCGATAGCGGAGACTATGGCTACACCTTC. Amino acid sequence: CASTLDSGDYGYTF.

This chain links TRBV4-3 with TRBJ1-2; 8 bases are shared with TRBD1. The CDR3 is 18 amino acids. The V gene's germline CDR1 is LGHNA and CDR2 YSLEER. Germline trimming cut 0 bases from V and 6 bases from J; bases unmatched to any gene: 15. CDR3 nucleotide sequence: TGCGCCAGCAGCCAAGACCTGCTGGAGTACAGGGGGATGGATGGCTACACCTTC. It encodes CASSQDLLEYRGMDGYTF.

The chain has TRBV29-1 and TRBJ1-4; a possible D gene is TRBD1 (5 bases). Looked up from germline, CDR1 is SQVTM and CDR2 is ANQGSEA. V was clipped by 7 bases and J by 2 bases, with 14 bases between them. This CDR3 spans 14 amino acids. The CDR3 is CSAGTGNTNEKLFF. CDR3 nucleotides: TGCAGCGCAGGGACGGGAAATACTAATGAAAAACTGTTTTTT.

In this sample, this clone turned up once. This chain joins TRBV2 and TRBJ2-3; 7 bases line up with TRBD2. The germline CDR1 and CDR2 sequences are SNHLY and FYNNEI. With 0 bases clipped from V and 1 base from J, the junction kept 7 bases outside the gene matches. The CDR3 consists of 17 residues. The CDR3 loop is CASSEASSGVRTDTQYF. For the CDR3, the DNA is TGTGCCAGCAGTGAAGCATCAAGCGGGGTTCGCACAGATACGCAGTATTTT.

CDR3 in amino acids: CASGPFEGGGYTF. CDR3 coding DNA: TGTGCCAGCGGCCCCTTTGAGGGGGGCGGCTACACCTTC. The J gene is TRBJ1-2, the V gene TRBV6-6; a possible D gene is TRBD1 (6 bases). CDR1 and CDR2 (germline): MNHNY, SVGAGI (reference sequence). The CDR3 is 13 amino acids. Trimming cost V 8 bases and J 8 bases, with 18 bases left between them.

The chain is built from TRBV27 and TRBJ2-3, with TRBD2 identical over 8 bases. The V gene end was trimmed by 6 bases and the J gene end by 2 bases; junction bases not matched to a gene: 13. Germline V gives CDR1 MNHEY, CDR2 SMNVEV (reference sequence). CDR3 size: 17 residues. For the CDR3, the DNA is TGTGCCAGCAGCCTTAATCTGCTAGCGGGTTTCACAGATACGCAGTATTTT. Translated, it gives CASSLNLLAGFTDTQYF.

This clone appeared many times. The gene calls are TRBV9 and TRBJ1-4; no clear D gene. CDR3 length: 14 residues. V was clipped by 5 bases and J by 5 bases, with 13 bases between them. CDR1 and CDR2 from the germline V gene are SGDLS and YYNGEE. CDR3 in DNA: TGTGCCAGCAGTGATGAGGCGGCAAATGAAAAACTGTTTTTT. The encoded protein is CASSDEAANEKLFF.

The chain couples TRBV5-1 to TRBJ2-5; TRBD2 might be the D (6 bases). CDR1 and CDR2 (germline): SGHRS, YFSETQ. This CDR3 region has 14 residues. Trimming took off 0 bases at V and 11 bases at J, with 17 bases between the two ends. The CDR3 DNA follows: TGCGCCAGCAGCTTGGCCGTGGGGCCGGGGGAGCAGTACTTC. This gives the protein CASSLAVGPGEQYF.

The V and J genes are TRBV7-8 and TRBJ2-7; perhaps TRBD1 as D (8 bases). Germline V lookup: CDR1 SGHVS, CDR2 FQNEAQ. CDR3 length: 12 residues. The V gene lost 7 bases and the J gene lost 6 bases, with 13 bases spanning the gap. The CDR3 region has the DNA TGTGCCAGCAAACAGGGGGAGGGCGAGCAGTACTTC. Encoded protein: CASKQGEGEQYF.

This chain links TRBV9 with TRBJ2-7; D not resolved. V was trimmed by 1 base and J by 5 bases, leaving 13 bases between them. The V gene's germline CDR1 is SGDLS and CDR2 YYNGEE. This CDR3 spans 14 amino acids. CDR3 in amino acids: CASSVQTADHEQYF. The CDR3, as DNA: TGTGCCAGCAGCGTACAGACGGCGGACCACGAGCAGTACTTC.

This clone occurred once. The V gene is TRBV6-7, the J gene TRBJ1-6, with D tentatively TRBD1 (6 bases). TRBV6-7 is an open reading frame, and its role is uncertain. V lost 7 bases to trimming and J lost 2 bases, with 12 bases between them. There are 15 residues in the CDR3. The CDR3 DNA reads as TGTGCCAGCACTTTCAGGGGTCCCTATAATTCACCCCTCCACTTT. Translated: CASTFRGPYNSPLHF.

The rearrangement uses TRBV1 and TRBJ2-5; the D call in the table, TRBD1, was not verified against the DNA. TRBV1 is a pseudogene segment. This CDR3 has 17 amino acids. The CDR3 is CTSSQGNFGQPGETQYF. CDR3 bases: TGCACCAGCAGCCAAGGAAATTTTGGACAGCCAGGGGAGACCCAGTACTTC.

This chain uses TRBV11-2 with TRBJ2-1; 8 nucleotides line up with TRBD2. The CDR3 has 14 amino acids. The junction had 6 bases not matched to a gene; V was cut back by 5 bases and J by 6 bases. The germline gives CDR1 SGHAT, CDR2 FQNNGV. CDR3 amino acids: CASSPLTSANEQFF. As DNA, the CDR3 is TGTGCCAGCAGCCCCTTGACTAGCGCCAATGAGCAGTTCTTC.

The chain uses TRBV6-5 and TRBJ1-2; D remains unclear. CDR1 MNHEY and CDR2 SVGAGI come from the germline V gene. The CDR3 is 13 amino acids. V lost 3 bases to trimming and J lost 6 bases, with 11 bases between them. The CDR3 DNA reads as TGTGCCAGCAGTTATGTGGGCTTCGATGGCTACACCTTC. Amino acid sequence: CASSYVGFDGYTF.

The chain combines TRBV5-6 with TRBJ1-1, with a possible D match to TRBD1 (5 bases). Between the trimmed V and J ends, which lost 2 bases and 1 base, there was a span of 15 bases. CDR1 is SGHDT, CDR2 YYEEEE, per germline. This CDR3 is 16 amino acids long. CDR3 region: CASSFIIGTPNTEAFF. CDR3 DNA: TGTGCCAGCAGCTTTATAATCGGGACTCCGAACACTGAAGCTTTCTTT.

The V and J genes are TRBV10-3 and TRBJ1-2; D may be TRBD1 (6 bases). CDR3 length equals 16 residues. Between the trimmed V and J ends, which lost 2 bases and 5 bases, there was a span of 18 bases. CDR1 and CDR2 from the germline V gene are ENHRY and SYGVKD. CDR3 protein: CAISEAVGQGPYGYTF. The CDR3 bases are TGTGCCATCAGTGAGGCGGTGGGGCAGGGGCCTTATGGCTACACCTTC.

The sample holds one count of this clone. The J gene is TRBJ1-1, the V gene TRBV6-5, with TRBD1 matching 8 bases. Germline CDR1 reads MNHEY; CDR2 reads SVGAGI. Trimming at V came to 4 bases and at J to 1 base, leaving 5 bases not matched to a gene. The CDR3 sequence is 15 residues long. CDR3 sequence: CASSSVGQENTEAFF. CDR3 nucleotide sequence: TGTGCCAGCAGTTCCGTGGGACAGGAGAACACTGAAGCTTTCTTT.